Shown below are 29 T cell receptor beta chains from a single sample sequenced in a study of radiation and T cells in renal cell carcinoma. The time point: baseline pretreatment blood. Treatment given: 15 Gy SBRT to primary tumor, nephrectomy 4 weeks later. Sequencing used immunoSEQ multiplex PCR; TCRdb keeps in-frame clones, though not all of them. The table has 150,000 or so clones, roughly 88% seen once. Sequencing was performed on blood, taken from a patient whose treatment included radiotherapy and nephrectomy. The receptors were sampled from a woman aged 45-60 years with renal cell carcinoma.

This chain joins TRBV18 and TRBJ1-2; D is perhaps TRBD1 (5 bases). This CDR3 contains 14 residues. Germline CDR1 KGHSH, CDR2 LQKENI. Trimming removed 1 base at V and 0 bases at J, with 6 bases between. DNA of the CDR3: TGTGCCAGCTCACCACAGGGGTCTAACTATGGCTACACCTTC. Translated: CASSPQGSNYGYTF.

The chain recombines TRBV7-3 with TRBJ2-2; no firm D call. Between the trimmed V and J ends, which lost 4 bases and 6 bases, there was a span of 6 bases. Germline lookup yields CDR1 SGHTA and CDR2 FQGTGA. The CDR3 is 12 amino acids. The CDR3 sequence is CASSSTSGELFF. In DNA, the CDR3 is TGTGCCAGCAGCTCCACCTCCGGGGAGCTGTTTTTT.

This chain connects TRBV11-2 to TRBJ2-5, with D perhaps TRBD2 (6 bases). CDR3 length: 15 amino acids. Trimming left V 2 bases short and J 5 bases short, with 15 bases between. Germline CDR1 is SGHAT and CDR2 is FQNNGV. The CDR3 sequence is CASSLWVGLAETQYF. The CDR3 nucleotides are TGTGCCAGCAGCTTATGGGTGGGGCTAGCGGAGACCCAGTACTTC.

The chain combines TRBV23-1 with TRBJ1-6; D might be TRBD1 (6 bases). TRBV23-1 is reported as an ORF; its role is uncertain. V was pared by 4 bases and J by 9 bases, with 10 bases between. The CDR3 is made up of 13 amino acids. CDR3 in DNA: TGCGCCAGCAGTCCGGGACACCCTTCACCCCTCCACTTT. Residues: CASSPGHPSPLHF.

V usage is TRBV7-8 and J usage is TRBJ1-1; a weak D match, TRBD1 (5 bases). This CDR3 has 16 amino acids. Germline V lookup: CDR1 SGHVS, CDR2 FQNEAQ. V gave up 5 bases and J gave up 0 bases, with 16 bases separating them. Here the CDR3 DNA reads TGTGCCAGCAGCCCGCCAATCGGGGGGTTGAACACTGAAGCTTTCTTT. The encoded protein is CASSPPIGGLNTEAFF. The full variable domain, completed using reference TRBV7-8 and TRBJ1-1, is GAGVSQSPRYKVAKRGQDVALRCDPISGHVSLFWYQQALGQGPEFLTYFQNEAQLDKSGLPSDRFFAERPEGSVSTLKIQRTQQEDSAVYLCASSPPIGGLNTEAFFGQGTRLTVV.

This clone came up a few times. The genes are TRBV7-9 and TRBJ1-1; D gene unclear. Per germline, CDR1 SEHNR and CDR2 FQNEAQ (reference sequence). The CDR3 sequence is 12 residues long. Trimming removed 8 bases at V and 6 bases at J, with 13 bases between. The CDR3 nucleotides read TGTGCCAGCGGGCAGTCGAGGGCTGAAGCTTTCTTT. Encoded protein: CASGQSRAEAFF.

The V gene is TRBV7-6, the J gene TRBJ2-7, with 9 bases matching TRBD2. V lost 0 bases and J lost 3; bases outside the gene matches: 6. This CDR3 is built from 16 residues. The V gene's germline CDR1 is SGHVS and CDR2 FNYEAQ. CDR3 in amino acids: CASSLALAGALYEQYF. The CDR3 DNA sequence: TGTGCCAGCAGCTTAGCGTTAGCGGGGGCACTCTACGAGCAGTACTTC. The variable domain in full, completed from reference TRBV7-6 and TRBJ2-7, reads GAGVSQSPRYKVTKRGQDVALRCDPISGHVSLYWYRQALGQGPEFLTYFNYEAQQDKSGLPNDRFSAERPEGSISTLTIQRTEQRDSAMYRCASSLALAGALYEQYFGPGTRLTVT.

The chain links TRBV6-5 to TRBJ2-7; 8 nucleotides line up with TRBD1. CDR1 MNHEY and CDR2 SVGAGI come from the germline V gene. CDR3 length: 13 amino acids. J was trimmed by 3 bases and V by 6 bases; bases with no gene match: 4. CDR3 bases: TGTGCCAGCAGAAACGGACAGGGCTACGAGCAGTACTTC. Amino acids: CASRNGQGYEQYF.

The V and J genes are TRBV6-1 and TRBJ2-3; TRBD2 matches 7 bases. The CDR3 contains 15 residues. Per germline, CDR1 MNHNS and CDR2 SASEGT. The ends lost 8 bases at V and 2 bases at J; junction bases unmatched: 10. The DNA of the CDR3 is TGTGCCAGCCGGAGGGAGCGGGACCACACAGATACGCAGTATTTT. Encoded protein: CASRRERDHTDTQYF.

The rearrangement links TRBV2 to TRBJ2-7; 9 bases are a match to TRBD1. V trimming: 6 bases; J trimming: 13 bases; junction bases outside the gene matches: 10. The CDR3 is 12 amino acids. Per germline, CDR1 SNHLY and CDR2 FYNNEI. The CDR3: CASSYTGGAQYF. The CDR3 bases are TGTGCCAGCAGCTATACAGGGGGCGCCCAATACTTC.

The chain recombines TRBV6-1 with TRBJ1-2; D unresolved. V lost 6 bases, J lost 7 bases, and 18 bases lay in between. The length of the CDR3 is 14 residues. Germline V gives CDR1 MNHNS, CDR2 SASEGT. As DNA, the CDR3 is TGTGCCAGCAGCGACCCCGGCGAGAGGATTGGCTACACCTTC. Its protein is CASSDPGERIGYTF.

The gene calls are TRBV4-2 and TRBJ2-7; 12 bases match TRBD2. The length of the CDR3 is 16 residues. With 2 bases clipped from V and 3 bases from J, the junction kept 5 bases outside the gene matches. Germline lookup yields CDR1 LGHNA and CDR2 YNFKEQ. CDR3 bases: TGTGCCAGCAGCCAACCATGGACTAGCGGGGACTACGAGCAGTACTTC. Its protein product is CASSQPWTSGDYEQYF.

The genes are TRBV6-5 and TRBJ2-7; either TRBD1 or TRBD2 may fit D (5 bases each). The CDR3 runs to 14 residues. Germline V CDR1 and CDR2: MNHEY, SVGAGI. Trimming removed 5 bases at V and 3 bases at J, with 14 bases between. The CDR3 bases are TGTGCCAGCAGTCTCCGGGACGCATACTACGAGCAGTACTTC. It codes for CASSLRDAYYEQYF.

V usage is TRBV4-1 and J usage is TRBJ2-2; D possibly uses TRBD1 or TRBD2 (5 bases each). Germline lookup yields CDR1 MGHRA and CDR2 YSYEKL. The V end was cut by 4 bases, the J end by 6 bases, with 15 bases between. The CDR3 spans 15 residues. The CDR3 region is CASSPRGASPGELFF. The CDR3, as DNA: TGCGCCAGCAGCCCCCGAGGGGCTAGCCCCGGGGAGCTGTTTTTT.

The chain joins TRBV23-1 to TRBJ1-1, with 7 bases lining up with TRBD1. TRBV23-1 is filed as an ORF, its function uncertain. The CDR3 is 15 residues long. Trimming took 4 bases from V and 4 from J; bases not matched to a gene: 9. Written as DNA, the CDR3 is TGCGCCAGCAGTCTCATACAGGGGAATAGCACTGAAGCTTTCTTT. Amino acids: CASSLIQGNSTEAFF.

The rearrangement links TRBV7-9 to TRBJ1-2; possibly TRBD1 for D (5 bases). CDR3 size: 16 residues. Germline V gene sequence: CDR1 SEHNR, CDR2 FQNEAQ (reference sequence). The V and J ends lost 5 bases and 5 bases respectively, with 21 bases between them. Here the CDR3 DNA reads TGTGCCAGCAGCGTCCCCCGGGACCTTCGTTTTTATGGCTACACCTTC. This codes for CASSVPRDLRFYGYTF.

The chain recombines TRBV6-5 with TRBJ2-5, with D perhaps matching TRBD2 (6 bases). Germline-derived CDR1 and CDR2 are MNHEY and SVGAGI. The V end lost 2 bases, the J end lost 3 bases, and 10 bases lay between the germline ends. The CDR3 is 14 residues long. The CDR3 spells CASSYAGLEETQYF. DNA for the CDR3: TGTGCCAGCAGTTACGCGGGACTTGAAGAGACCCAGTACTTC.

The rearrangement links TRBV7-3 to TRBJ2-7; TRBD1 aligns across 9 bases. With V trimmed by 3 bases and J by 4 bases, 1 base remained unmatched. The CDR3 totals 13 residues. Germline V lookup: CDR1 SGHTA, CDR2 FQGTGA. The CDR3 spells CASSFGTGYEQYF. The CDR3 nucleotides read TGTGCCAGCAGCTTTGGGACAGGGTACGAGCAGTACTTC.

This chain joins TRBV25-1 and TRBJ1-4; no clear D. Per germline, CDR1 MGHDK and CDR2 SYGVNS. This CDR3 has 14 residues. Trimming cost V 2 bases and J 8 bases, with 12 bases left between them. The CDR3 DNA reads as TGTGCCAGCAGTGAAAGGGATGCTGGAGAAAAACTGTTTTTT. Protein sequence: CASSERDAGEKLFF.

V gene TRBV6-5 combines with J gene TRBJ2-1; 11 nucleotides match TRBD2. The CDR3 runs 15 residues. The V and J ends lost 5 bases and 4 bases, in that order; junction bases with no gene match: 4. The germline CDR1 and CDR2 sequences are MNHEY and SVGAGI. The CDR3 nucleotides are TGTGCCAGCAGTCGCCTAGCGGGGGGATACAATGAGCAGTTCTTC. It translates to CASSRLAGGYNEQFF.

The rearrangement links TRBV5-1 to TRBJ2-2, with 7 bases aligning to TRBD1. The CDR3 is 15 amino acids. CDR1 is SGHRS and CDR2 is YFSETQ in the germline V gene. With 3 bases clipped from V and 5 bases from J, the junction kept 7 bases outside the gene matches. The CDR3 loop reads CASSWGQTVTGELFF. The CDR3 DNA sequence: TGCGCCAGCAGCTGGGGACAGACCGTAACCGGGGAGCTGTTTTTT. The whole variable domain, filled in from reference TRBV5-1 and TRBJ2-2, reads KAGVTQTPRYLIKTRGQQVTLSCSPISGHRSVSWYQQTPGQGLQFLFEYFSETQRNKGNFPGRFSGRQFSNSRSEMNVSTLELGDSALYLCASSWGQTVTGELFFGEGSRLTVL.

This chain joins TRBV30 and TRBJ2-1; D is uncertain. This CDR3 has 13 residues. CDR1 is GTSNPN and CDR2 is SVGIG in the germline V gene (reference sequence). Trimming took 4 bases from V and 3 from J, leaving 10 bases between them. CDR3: CAWNSDNYNEQFF. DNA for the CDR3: TGTGCCTGGAACTCCGACAACTACAATGAGCAGTTCTTC.

The CDR3 DNA sequence: TGTGCCAGTCGACAGGGATCCTACAATGAGCAGTTCTTC. It yields the protein CASRQGSYNEQFF. V and J are TRBV28 and TRBJ2-1, with 7 bases lining up with TRBD1. V dropped 9 bases and J dropped 1; count of bases not matched to a gene: 3. This CDR3 region has 13 residues. The germline V gene has CDR1 MDHEN and CDR2 SYDVKM.

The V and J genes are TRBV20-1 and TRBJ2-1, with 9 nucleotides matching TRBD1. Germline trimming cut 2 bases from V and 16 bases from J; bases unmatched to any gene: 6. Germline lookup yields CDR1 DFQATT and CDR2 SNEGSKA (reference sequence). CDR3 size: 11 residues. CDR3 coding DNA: TGCAGTGCTAGATCCGGGACAGGGTTTTTCTTC. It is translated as CSARSGTGFFF.

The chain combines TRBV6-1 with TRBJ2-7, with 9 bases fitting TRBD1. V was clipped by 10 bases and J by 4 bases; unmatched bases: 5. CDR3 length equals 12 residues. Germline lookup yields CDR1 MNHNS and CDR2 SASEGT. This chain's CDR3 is CATGTGYYEQYF. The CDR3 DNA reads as TGTGCCACCGGGACAGGGTATTACGAGCAGTACTTC.

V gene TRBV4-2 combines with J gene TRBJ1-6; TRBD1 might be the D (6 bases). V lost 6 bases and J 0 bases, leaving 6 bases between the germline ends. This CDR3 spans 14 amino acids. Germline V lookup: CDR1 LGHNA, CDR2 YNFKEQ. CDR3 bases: TGTGCCAGCAGACAGGGCTCCTATAATTCACCCCTCCACTTT. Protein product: CASRQGSYNSPLHF.

CDR3 coding DNA: TGCAGCGTTGCCCAGAGTCAAGAGACCCAGTACTTC. This gives the protein CSVAQSQETQYF. The rearrangement links TRBV29-1 to TRBJ2-5; the D is unclear. Germline assignment: CDR1 SQVTM and CDR2 ANQGSEA. There are 12 residues in the CDR3. V was pared by 4 bases and J by 2 bases, with 8 bases between.

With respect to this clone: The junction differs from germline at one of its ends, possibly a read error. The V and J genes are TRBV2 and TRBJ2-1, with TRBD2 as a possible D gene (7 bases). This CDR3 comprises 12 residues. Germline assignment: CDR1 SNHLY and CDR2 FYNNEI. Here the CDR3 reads CASSVAEGGVIF. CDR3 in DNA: TGTGCCAGCAGTGTGGCGGAAGGGGGGGTGATCTTC.

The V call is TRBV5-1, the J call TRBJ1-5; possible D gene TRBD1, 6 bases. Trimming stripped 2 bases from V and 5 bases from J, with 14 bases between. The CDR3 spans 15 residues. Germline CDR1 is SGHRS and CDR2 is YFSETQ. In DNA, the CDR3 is TGCGCCAGCAGCTTTACAGGGCGAGGGGATCAGCCCCAGCATTTT. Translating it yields CASSFTGRGDQPQHF.